The rows below give T cell receptor beta chains drawn from one sample of a study of blood T cell repertoires in COVID-19. The protocol was immunoSEQ multiplex PCR, while the TCRdb copy is restricted to in-frame clones and leaves out a portion. The data contain 220,000 or so clones, approximately 90% of them singletons. Sample: PBMCs or T cells enriched from blood (not recorded which). The source of these receptors is a woman younger than 30 in a cohort exposed to, infected with or recovered from COVID-19 (not recorded which). CDR3s include the opening cysteine and the closing phenylalanine or tryptophan. Fields, in order: D gene, clone size, J gene, V gene, CDR3 length, CDR3 DNA, CDR3 protein. The D gene is left open where the match is weak. Some rows have no size entry. The others give once, few or many, or a class for an expanded clone.

D gene: NA
clone size: NA
J gene: TRBJ1-2
V gene: TRBV30
CDR3 length: 14
CDR3 DNA: TGTGCCTGGGACAGGAACTCTCCTAACTATGGCTACACCTTC
CDR3 protein: CAWDRNSPNYGYTF

D gene: TRBD1
clone size: NA
J gene: TRBJ1-5
V gene: TRBV24-1
CDR3 length: 15
CDR3 DNA: TGTGCCACCAGTGGGGGCAGGGGGCAGGAGCAGCCCCAGCATTTT
CDR3 protein: CATSGGRGQEQPQHF

D gene: TRBD2
clone size: NA
J gene: TRBJ2-1
V gene: TRBV11-2
CDR3 length: 16
CDR3 DNA: TGTGCCAGCAGCCCCTTGTTAACTAGCGGGATAAATGAGCAGTTCTTC
CDR3 protein: CASSPLLTSGINEQFF

D gene: TRBD1
clone size: NA
J gene: TRBJ1-1
V gene: TRBV28
CDR3 length: 16
CDR3 DNA: TGTGCCAGCAGTCCAGAACGATCGACAGGGGGGGCATTAGCTTTCTTT
CDR3 protein: CASSPERSTGGALAFF

D gene: NA
clone size: NA
J gene: TRBJ2-1
V gene: TRBV11-3
CDR3 length: 13
CDR3 DNA: TGTGCCAGCAGCTTAGATCTCGACAATGAGCAGTTCTTC
CDR3 protein: CASSLDLDNEQFF

D gene: NA
clone size: once
J gene: TRBJ2-2
V gene: TRBV10-1
CDR3 length: 16
CDR3 DNA: TGCGCCAGCAGCGAGCAGCGTCCCTCAGGGACCGGGGAGCTGTTTTTT
CDR3 protein: CASSEQRPSGTGELFF

D gene: TRBD2
clone size: NA
J gene: TRBJ2-1
V gene: TRBV5-4
CDR3 length: 14
CDR3 DNA: TGTGCCAGCAGCTTCAGCGGGAGGATTGATGAGCAGTTCTTC
CDR3 protein: CASSFSGRIDEQFF

D gene: TRBD1
clone size: NA
J gene: TRBJ1-1
V gene: TRBV27
CDR3 length: 16
CDR3 DNA: TGTGCCAGCAGTTTAAGCTACAGGGGGCTTAGGACTGAAGCTTTCTTT
CDR3 protein: CASSLSYRGLRTEAFF

D gene: NA
clone size: NA
J gene: TRBJ2-3
V gene: TRBV28
CDR3 length: 16
CDR3 DNA: TGTGCCAGCAGTTTATTCGTCAGCCAGAGCGGGGATACGCAGTATTTT
CDR3 protein: CASSLFVSQSGDTQYF

D gene: NA
clone size: once
J gene: TRBJ1-1
V gene: TRBV30
CDR3 length: 13
CDR3 DNA: TGTGCCTATTCCAAGGGAGAAGGACGCGAAGCTTTCTTT
CDR3 protein: CAYSKGEGREAFF

D gene: TRBD1
clone size: NA
J gene: TRBJ1-2
V gene: TRBV7-8
CDR3 length: 14
CDR3 DNA: TGTGCCAGCAGCTTAGCGGGCCAGGGGGATGGCTACACCTTC
CDR3 protein: CASSLAGQGDGYTF

D gene: NA
clone size: NA
J gene: TRBJ2-7
V gene: TRBV5-1
CDR3 length: 14
CDR3 DNA: TGCGCCAGCAGCCTGGGGCAGTTTTCCTACGAGCAGTACTTC
CDR3 protein: CASSLGQFSYEQYF

D gene: NA
clone size: NA
J gene: TRBJ1-1
V gene: TRBV28
CDR3 length: 12
CDR3 DNA: TGTGCCTTAACCGGGGGGGACACTGAAGCTTTCTTT
CDR3 protein: CALTGGDTEAFF

D gene: TRBD2
clone size: NA
J gene: TRBJ2-1
V gene: TRBV2
CDR3 length: 15
CDR3 DNA: TGTGCCAGCAGCCCCGGGACTAGCGGGGATGATGAGCAGTTCTTC
CDR3 protein: CASSPGTSGDDEQFF

D gene: TRBD1
clone size: NA
J gene: TRBJ2-1
V gene: TRBV24-1
CDR3 length: 20
CDR3 DNA: TGTGCCACCAGTGAGACCCCGGGACAGGGTAGGACTAAAATTTACAATGAGCAGTTCTTC
CDR3 protein: CATSETPGQGRTKIYNEQFF

D gene: TRBD2
clone size: NA
J gene: TRBJ2-2
V gene: TRBV7-2
CDR3 length: 16
CDR3 DNA: TGTGCCAGCAGCCCTCCGGGACTAGCGAACACCGGGGAGCTGTTTTTT
CDR3 protein: CASSPPGLANTGELFF

D gene: TRBD1
clone size: NA
J gene: TRBJ2-7
V gene: TRBV4-1
CDR3 length: 15
CDR3 DNA: TGCGCCAGCAGGGATACCGGGACAGCCACCTACGAGCAGTACTTC
CDR3 protein: CASRDTGTATYEQYF

D gene: NA
clone size: NA
J gene: TRBJ1-6
V gene: TRBV2
CDR3 length: 14
CDR3 DNA: TGTGCCAGCAATCAGGGACACGAAAATTCACCCCTCCACTTT
CDR3 protein: CASNQGHENSPLHF

D gene: TRBD1
clone size: NA
J gene: TRBJ2-7
V gene: TRBV25-1
CDR3 length: 15
CDR3 DNA: TGTGCCAGCAGTAGGAAGGGACAGGGGGCCGACGAGCAGTACTTC
CDR3 protein: CASSRKGQGADEQYF

D gene: NA
clone size: NA
J gene: TRBJ2-7
V gene: TRBV5-1
CDR3 length: 15
CDR3 DNA: TGCGCCAGCAGCTTGGCAACGGACAGCTCCTACGAGCAGTACTTC
CDR3 protein: CASSLATDSSYEQYF